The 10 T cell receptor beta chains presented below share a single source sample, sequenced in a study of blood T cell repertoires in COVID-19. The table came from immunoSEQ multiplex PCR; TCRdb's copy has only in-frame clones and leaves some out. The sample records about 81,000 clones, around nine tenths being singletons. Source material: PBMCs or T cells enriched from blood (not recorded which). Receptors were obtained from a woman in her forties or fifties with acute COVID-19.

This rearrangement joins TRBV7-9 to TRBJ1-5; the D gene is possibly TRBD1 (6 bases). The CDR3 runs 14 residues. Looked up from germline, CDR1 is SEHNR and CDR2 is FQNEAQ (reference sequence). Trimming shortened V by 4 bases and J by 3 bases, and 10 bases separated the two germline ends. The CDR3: CASSSGADNQPQHF. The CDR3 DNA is TGTGCCAGCAGCTCAGGGGCGGACAATCAGCCCCAGCATTTT.

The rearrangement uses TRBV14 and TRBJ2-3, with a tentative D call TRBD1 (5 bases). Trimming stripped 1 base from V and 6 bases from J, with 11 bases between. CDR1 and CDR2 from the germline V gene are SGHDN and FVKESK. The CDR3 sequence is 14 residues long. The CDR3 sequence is CASSQGLTADTQYF. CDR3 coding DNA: TGTGCCAGCAGCCAAGGACTGACAGCTGATACGCAGTATTTT.

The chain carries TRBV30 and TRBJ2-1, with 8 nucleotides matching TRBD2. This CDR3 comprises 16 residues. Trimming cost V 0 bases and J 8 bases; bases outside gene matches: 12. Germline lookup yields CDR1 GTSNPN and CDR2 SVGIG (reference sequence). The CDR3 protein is CAWSVPRVTGGDEQFF. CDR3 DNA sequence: TGTGCCTGGAGTGTACCCCGGGTGACGGGAGGGGATGAGCAGTTCTTC.

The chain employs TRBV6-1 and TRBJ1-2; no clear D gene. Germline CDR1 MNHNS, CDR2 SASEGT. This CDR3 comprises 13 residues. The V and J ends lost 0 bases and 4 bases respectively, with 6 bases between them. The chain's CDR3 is CASSEALSYGYTF. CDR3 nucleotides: TGTGCCAGCAGTGAAGCCCTTTCCTATGGCTACACCTTC.

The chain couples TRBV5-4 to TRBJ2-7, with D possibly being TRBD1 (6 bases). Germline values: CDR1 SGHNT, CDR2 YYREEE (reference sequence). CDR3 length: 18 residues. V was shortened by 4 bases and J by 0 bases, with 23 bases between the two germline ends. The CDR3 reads CASSPMGAGHPSSYEQYF. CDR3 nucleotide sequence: TGTGCCAGCAGCCCCATGGGGGCAGGCCACCCCAGCTCCTACGAGCAGTACTTC.

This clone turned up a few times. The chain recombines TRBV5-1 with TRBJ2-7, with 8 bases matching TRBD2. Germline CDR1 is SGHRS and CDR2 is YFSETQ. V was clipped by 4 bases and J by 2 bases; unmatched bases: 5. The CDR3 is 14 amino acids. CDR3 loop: CASSLGAGAYEQYF. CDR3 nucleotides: TGCGCCAGCAGCCTAGGAGCGGGGGCCTACGAGCAGTACTTC.

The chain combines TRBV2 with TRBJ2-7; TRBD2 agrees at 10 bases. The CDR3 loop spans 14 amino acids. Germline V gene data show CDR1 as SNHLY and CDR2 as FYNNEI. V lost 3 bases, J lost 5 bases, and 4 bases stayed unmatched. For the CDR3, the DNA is TGTGCCAGCAGTGAGTTAACTAGCGGGAACGAGCAGTACTTC. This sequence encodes CASSELTSGNEQYF.

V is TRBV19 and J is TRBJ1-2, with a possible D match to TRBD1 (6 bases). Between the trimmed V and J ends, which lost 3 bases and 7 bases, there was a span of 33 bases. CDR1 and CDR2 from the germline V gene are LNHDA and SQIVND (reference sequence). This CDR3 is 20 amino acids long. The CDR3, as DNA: TGTGCCAGTAGTATCGCTTACCACCGGGACACCGAAACCCCGTCTACTGGCTACACCTTC. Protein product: CASSIAYHRDTETPSTGYTF.

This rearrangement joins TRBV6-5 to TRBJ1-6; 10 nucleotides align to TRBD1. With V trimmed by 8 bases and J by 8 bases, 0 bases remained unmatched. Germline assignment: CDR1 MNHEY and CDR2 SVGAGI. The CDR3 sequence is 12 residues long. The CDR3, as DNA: TGTGCCAGCGGGACAGGGGATTCACCCCTCCACTTT. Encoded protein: CASGTGDSPLHF.

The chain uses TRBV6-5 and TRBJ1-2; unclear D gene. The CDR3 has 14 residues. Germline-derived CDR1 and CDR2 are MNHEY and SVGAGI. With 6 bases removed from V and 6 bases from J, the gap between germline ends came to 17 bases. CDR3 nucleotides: TGTGCCAGCAGCTTACACAGAACGCAAAATGGCTACACCTTC. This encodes CASSLHRTQNGYTF.